The sequence of this TCR beta chain was determined in a study of shared clonotypes between healthy human individuals. Study findings and constraints: Clonotype sharing among donors was thought likely to change with sequencing depth.

Assay used: immunoSEQ multiplex PCR; TCRdb lists only in-frame clones, some missing. The sample records about 380,000 clones, approximately 97% being singletons. About this clone itself: What it binds is not known. At one end the junction does not follow the germline gene, possibly because of a read error.

Looked up from germline, CDR1 is LNHDA and CDR2 is SQIVND (reference sequence). This CDR3 has 15 residues. The material sequenced was memory CD8+ T cells sorted from blood. Indicated subset: CD45RO+ cells pooled with CCR7-negative TemRA cells. This TCR was sampled from a man younger than 40 in good health. The rearrangement uses TRBV19 and TRBJ2-7; 14 nucleotides agree with TRBD2. CDR3 nucleotides: TGTGCCAGCAGTATAGGGACTAGCGGGAGCAACGAGCAGTACTTC. It translates to CASSIGTSGSNEQYF.